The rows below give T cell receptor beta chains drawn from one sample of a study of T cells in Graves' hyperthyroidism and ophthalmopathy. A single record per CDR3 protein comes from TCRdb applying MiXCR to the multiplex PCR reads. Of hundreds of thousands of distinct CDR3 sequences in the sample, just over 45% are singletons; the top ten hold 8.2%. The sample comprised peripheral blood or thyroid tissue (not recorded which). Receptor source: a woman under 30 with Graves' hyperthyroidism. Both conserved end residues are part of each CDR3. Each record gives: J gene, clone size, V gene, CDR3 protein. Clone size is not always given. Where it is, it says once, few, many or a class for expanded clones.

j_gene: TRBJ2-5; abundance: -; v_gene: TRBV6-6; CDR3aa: CASSLSWSEETQYF
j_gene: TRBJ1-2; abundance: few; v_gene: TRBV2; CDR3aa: CASSEGFNYGYTF
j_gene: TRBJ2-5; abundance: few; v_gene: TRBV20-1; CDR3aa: CSASPLGGGYETQYF
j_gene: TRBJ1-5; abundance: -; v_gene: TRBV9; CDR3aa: CASSPQGNNQPQHF
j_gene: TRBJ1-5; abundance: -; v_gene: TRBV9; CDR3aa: CASSVTGRGQPQHF
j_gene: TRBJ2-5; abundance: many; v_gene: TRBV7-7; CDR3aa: CASSSDREETQYF
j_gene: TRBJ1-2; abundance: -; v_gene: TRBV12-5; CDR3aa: CASGFPLDSYGYTF
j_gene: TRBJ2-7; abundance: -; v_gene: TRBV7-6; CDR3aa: CASSSGQDYEQYF
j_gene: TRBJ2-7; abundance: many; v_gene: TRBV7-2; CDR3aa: CASSSTGTYEQYF
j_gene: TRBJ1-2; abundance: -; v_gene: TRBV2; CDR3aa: CASRLLEIVGYGYTF
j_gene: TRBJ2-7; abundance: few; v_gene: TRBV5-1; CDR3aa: CASITTPGHGYEQYF
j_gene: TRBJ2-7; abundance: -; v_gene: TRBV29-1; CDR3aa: CSGRPSYEQYF
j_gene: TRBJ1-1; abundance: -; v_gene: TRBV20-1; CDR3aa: CSARRFFTEAFF
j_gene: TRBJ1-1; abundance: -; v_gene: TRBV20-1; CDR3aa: CSARDTGMNTEAFF
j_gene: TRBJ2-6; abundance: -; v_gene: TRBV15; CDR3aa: CATSKGNTGANVLTF
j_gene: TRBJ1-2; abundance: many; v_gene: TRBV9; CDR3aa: CASSARGPGYNGYTF
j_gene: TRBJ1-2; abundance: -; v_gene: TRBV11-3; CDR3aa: CASSFEGIAGAVGYTF
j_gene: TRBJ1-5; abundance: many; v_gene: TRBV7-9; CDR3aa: CASSTGTGINQPQHF
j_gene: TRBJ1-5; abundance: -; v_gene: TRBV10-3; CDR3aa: CASSLGQATQPQHF
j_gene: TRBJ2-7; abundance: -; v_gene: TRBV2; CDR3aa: CASSERAAEQYF
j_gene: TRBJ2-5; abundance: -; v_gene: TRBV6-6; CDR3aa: CASTLEPGTREETQYF
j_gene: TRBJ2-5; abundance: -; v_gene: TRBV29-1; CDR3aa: CSVEGGKATETQYF
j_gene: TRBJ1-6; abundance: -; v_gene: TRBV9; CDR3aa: CASSVLGGANSPLHF
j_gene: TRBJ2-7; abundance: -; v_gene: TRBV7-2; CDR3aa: CASRTGTGGYEQYF
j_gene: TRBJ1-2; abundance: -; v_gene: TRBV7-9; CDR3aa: CASRKGADGYTF
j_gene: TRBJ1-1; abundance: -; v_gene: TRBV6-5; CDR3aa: CASSFGRRMNTEAFF
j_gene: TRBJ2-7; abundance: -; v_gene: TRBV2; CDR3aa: CASSQRDSPHEQYF
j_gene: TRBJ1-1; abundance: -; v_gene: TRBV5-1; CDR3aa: CASSWGTGRTTEAFF
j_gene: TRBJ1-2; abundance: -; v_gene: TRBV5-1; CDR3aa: CASSSTTGLGYTF
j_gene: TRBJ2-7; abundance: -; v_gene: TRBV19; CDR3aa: CASSKGGRTGGLEQYF
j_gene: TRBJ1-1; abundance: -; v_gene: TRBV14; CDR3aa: CASSRLGGSTEAFF
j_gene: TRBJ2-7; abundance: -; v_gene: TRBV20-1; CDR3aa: CSGTGDPYEQYF
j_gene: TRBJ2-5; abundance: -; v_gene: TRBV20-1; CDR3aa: CSASLSGSLETQYF
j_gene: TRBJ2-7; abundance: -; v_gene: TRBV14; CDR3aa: CASSPVVGGPLKKSYEQYF
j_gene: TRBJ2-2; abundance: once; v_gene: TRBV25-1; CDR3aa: CASSGSGGELFF
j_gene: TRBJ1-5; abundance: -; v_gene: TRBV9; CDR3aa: CASSVAGDHPQHF
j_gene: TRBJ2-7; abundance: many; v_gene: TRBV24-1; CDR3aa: CATSDPEQYF
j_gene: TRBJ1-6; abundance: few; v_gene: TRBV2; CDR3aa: CASSQTGQGDSPLHF
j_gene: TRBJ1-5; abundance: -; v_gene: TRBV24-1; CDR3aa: CATSEADRGWGQPQHF
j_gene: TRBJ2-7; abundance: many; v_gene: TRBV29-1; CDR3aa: CSAGDSSYEQYF
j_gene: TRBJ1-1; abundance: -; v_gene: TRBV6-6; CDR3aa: CASSSLDGWNTEAFF
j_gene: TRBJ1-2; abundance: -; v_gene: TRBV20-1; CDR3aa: CSARAAVLDGYTF
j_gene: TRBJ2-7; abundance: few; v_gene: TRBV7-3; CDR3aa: CASSQGNGQGSFYEQYF
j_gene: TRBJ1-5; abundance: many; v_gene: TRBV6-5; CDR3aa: CASSSVDRQPQHF
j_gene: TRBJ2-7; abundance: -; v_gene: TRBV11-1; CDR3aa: CARGGTQRGSYEQYF
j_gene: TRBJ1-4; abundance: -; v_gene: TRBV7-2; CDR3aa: CASSSVAEGF
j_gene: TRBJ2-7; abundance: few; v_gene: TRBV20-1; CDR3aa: CSASTSGPRDEQYF